This is a list of T cell receptor beta chains from one sample in a study of beta chain features in type 1 diabetes. Clones were sequenced by immunoSEQ multiplex PCR, and TCRdb holds only the in-frame ones, with some missing. Of roughly 250,000 clones in the sample, about 20% are singletons; the top ten hold around 0.03%. The source material was naive CD4+ T cells from blood. These TCRs come from a woman aged 35 to 49 with type 1 diabetes. Each CDR3 is given with its conserved first and last residue. Only some rows state a clone size, as once, few, many or a class for expanded clones.

clone size,V gene,CDR3 protein
-,TRBV18,CASSPQGIASYEQYF
-,TRBV7-3,CASSPQTSEGYNEQFF
few,TRBV7-9,CASSPGTSGRYSEQFF
-,TRBV7-9,CASSPTGTMRNEKLFF
once,TRBV7-9,CASSPPPGDYGYTF
-,TRBV4-1,CASSRTSGGGGTDTQYF
-,TRBV7-2,CASSSRPYVTGGTDTQYF
-,TRBV29-1,CSARTSGGTYEQYF
-,TRBV28,CASSSNYGYTF
-,TRBV7-9,CASSYRQPLAATNEKLFF
-,TRBV7-3,CASSPRGGGTYEQYF
few,TRBV27,CASSPWDRFNYGYTF
-,TRBV30,CAWADRGEQYF
few,TRBV15,CATSREAVYEQYF
few,TRBV7-9,CASSLVPTGELFF
few,TRBV4-1,CASSHPGGTGELFF
-,TRBV6-6,CASSSDSYEQYF
few,TRBV4-1,CASSQDGERAPNSPLHF
-,TRBV5-4,CASSTDRGPGTGELFF
once,TRBV10-3,CAISELRRGNEQFF
few,TRBV18,CASSLRTGNVETQYF
-,TRBV7-2,CASSPVLSGASYNEQFF
-,TRBV6-5,CASSSNRYQPQHF
-,TRBV5-1,CASSLAREGLDTEAFF
few,TRBV5-1,CASSLDIRGVETQYF
-,TRBV30,CASAGGTGPNNEQFF
-,TRBV4-3,CASSPPTSGDTGELFF
-,TRBV5-1,CASSLDPSSYEQYF
few,TRBV4-1,CASSQDRDRGNEKLFF
-,TRBV25-1,CASSRGGENYGYTF
-,TRBV5-4,CASSGSGLHEQYF
few,TRBV7-9,CASSLLLAEKLFF
few,TRBV14,CASSLQVYTEAFF
-,TRBV25-1,CASSGSTVYGYTF
few,TRBV5-4,CASSLEIAGGYNEQFF
-,TRBV11-2,CASSLGQGSNTDTQYF
few,TRBV7-9,CASSPGQGRGNQPQHF
few,TRBV5-1,CASSLSPGYEQYF
few,TRBV29-1,CSVDWGRVNEQFF
-,TRBV9,CASSVAYSYTGELFF
few,TRBV9,CASSVEQHYGYTF
-,TRBV6-5,CASSRDRAAGELFF
few,TRBV4-2,CASSQPTSGRYNEQFF
few,TRBV4-3,CASSQSGQYYNEQFF
few,TRBV7-9,CASSVGQGPDTQYF
few,TRBV19,CASSTQGVNTEAFF
-,TRBV7-9,CASSLLGGRGYTF
-,TRBV18,CASSPLRQGTETQYF
-,TRBV30,CAWSPGQETQYF
few,TRBV28,CASSLTGGEDYEQFF
-,TRBV5-1,CASTGGETNTGELFF
-,TRBV4-1,CASSQDRWQGNQPQHF
-,TRBV29-1,CSVFGDREKSYNEQFF